This TCR beta chain was profiled in a study of cytomegalovirus exposure and HLA in healthy donors. Study-level background: From 190 million or so T cells, an earlier analysis saw approximately 110 million unique TCR beta sequences.

Both 60 Vbeta primers and 13 Jbeta primers went into the PCR. Assay used: immunoSEQ multiplex PCR; TCRdb lists only in-frame clones, some missing. The table includes some 140,000 clones, 80% detected once. The germline V gene encodes CDR1 ENHRY and CDR2 SYGVKD. V lost 7 bases and J 4 bases, leaving 12 bases between the germline ends. The CDR3 is 13 residues long. This clonotype originated in a young man in good health. The sample consisted of PBMCs. The rearrangement joins TRBV10-3 to TRBJ2-3, with D perhaps TRBD1 (6 bases). DNA of the CDR3: TGTGCCATCACCGGACAGTTCCCAGATACGCAGTATTTT. Translation: CAITGQFPDTQYF.